What follows are 30 T cell receptor beta chains derived from one specimen sequenced in a study of somatic mutations in cytotoxic T cells in rheumatoid arthritis. Assay: immunoSEQ multiplex PCR; the TCRdb copy retains only in-frame clones and omits some. The data show some 16,000 clones, more than 70% seen once. Sequenced: CD8+ T cells sorted from blood. These receptors originate from an adult with rheumatoid arthritis.

This clone was picked up one time. This chain links TRBV19 with TRBJ2-1; weak D call: TRBD1 (6 bases). Germline CDR1 is LNHDA and CDR2 is SQIVND (reference sequence). Trimming shortened V by 6 bases and J by 7 bases, and 7 bases separated the two germline ends. The CDR3 sequence is 11 residues long. The CDR3 region is CASSTGNEQFF. The CDR3 region has the DNA TGTGCCAGTAGCACAGGGAATGAGCAGTTCTTC.

The chain couples TRBV27 to TRBJ2-4; D may be TRBD1 or TRBD2 (6 bases each). V gave up 0 bases and J gave up 6 bases, with 12 bases separating them. Germline assignment: CDR1 MNHEY and CDR2 SMNVEV (reference sequence). There are 15 residues in the CDR3. The CDR3 DNA follows: TGTGCCAGCAGTTTATCCTTAGGGGGGCGAAACATTCAGTACTTC. Protein sequence: CASSLSLGGRNIQYF.

The CDR3 nucleotides are TGTGCCAGCAGTCTGGGAAGGTCCTACAATGAGCAGTTCTTC. Translation: CASSLGRSYNEQFF. This chain connects TRBV11-3 to TRBJ2-1; D gene ambiguous. The CDR3 is made up of 14 amino acids. The ends were cut back, 6 bases at V and 1 base at J, with 10 bases in the middle. Looked up from germline, CDR1 is SGHNT and CDR2 is YENEEA.

The chain joins TRBV6-6 to TRBJ2-7; possibly TRBD1 or TRBD2 for D (5 bases each). Trimming stripped 5 bases from V and 0 bases from J, with 14 bases between. The CDR3 spans 15 residues. Per the germline V gene, CDR1 is MNHNY and CDR2 is SVGAGI (reference sequence). The CDR3 region has the DNA TGTGCCAGCAGTACCGCCACGGGACCCTCCTACGAGCAGTACTTC. Protein: CASSTATGPSYEQYF.

The chain carries TRBV18 and TRBJ2-3; D gene unclear. With 1 base removed from V and 0 bases from J, the gap between germline ends came to 5 bases. The germline gives CDR1 KGHSH, CDR2 LQKENI. This CDR3 contains 14 residues. This CDR3 is CASSPLTSTDTQYF. In DNA, the CDR3 is TGTGCCAGCTCACCACTTACGAGCACAGATACGCAGTATTTT.

The CDR3 coding sequence is TGTGCCAGCACCCTTCCAGGGCGCGGCACCGGGGAGCTGTTTTTT. It codes for CASTLPGRGTGELFF. The J gene is TRBJ2-2, the V gene TRBV5-8, with a weak D call TRBD1 (5 bases). The germline gives CDR1 SGHTS, CDR2 YDEGEE. The V gene lost 6 bases and the J gene lost 4 bases, with 16 bases spanning the gap. The CDR3 extends over 15 amino acids.

This chain links TRBV30 with TRBJ2-7, with 8 bases aligning to TRBD1. CDR1 is GTSNPN and CDR2 is SVGIG in the germline V gene (reference sequence). The V gene end was trimmed by 5 bases and the J gene end by 2 bases; junction bases not matched to a gene: 8. This CDR3 spans 14 amino acids. The CDR3 here is CAWSLGTGPYEQYF. The DNA for the CDR3 is TGTGCCTGGTCCCTCGGGACAGGACCCTACGAGCAGTACTTC.

Within the sample, this clone is medium-sized. This chain connects TRBV25-1 to TRBJ1-5; 9 nucleotides line up with TRBD1. The germline CDR1 and CDR2 sequences are MGHDK and SYGVNS. This CDR3 is 14 amino acids long. V gave up 3 bases and J gave up 6 bases; unmatched junction bases: 3. The CDR3 here is CASSDGTGFQPQHF. DNA of the CDR3: TGTGCCAGCAGTGATGGGACAGGGTTTCAGCCCCAGCATTTT.

The chain links TRBV4-1 to TRBJ2-5; D remains unclear. Trimming cost V 4 bases and J 5 bases, with 17 bases left between them. From germline, CDR1 is MGHRA and CDR2 YSYEKL. The CDR3 runs 15 residues. CDR3 loop: CASSPAGNPRETQYF. The CDR3 nucleotides read TGCGCCAGCAGCCCAGCCGGTAACCCTCGGGAGACCCAGTACTTC.

The chain employs TRBV5-6 and TRBJ1-2, with 11 bases that match TRBD1. CDR1 is SGHDT, CDR2 YYEEEE, per germline. V was pared by 0 bases and J by 7 bases, with 5 bases of the junction left unmatched. This CDR3 has 15 amino acids. This chain's CDR3 is CASSLGTGGFSGYTF. The CDR3 DNA is TGTGCCAGCAGCTTGGGGACAGGGGGCTTTTCTGGCTACACCTTC.

This clone turned up a few times. The chain employs TRBV7-8 and TRBJ2-5; D remains ambiguous. V lost 1 base and J lost 1, with 10 bases in between. The CDR3 runs 15 residues. The germline V gene encodes CDR1 SGHVS and CDR2 FQNEAQ. CDR3 DNA: TGTGCCAGCAGCTTAGTATTAGGAAGCCAAGAGACCCAGTACTTC. This sequence encodes CASSLVLGSQETQYF. The full variable domain, rest sourced from reference TRBV7-8 and TRBJ2-5, is GAGVSQSPRYKVAKRGQDVALRCDPISGHVSLFWYQQALGQGPEFLTYFQNEAQLDKSGLPSDRFFAERPEGSVSTLKIQRTQQEDSAVYLCASSLVLGSQETQYFGPGTRLLVL.

V and J are TRBV2 and TRBJ1-1; 7 bases align to TRBD1. Trimming removed 8 bases from V and 4 bases from J; junction bases left unmatched: 1. The CDR3 loop spans 11 amino acids. Germline loops: CDR1 SNHLY, CDR2 FYNNEI. CDR3 DNA sequence: TGTGCCAGCTCAGGGGGCACTGAAGCTTTCTTT. It yields the protein CASSGGTEAFF.

This clone occurred a few times. V and J are TRBV6-1 and TRBJ1-1; D is unclear. Trimming removed 8 bases from V and 2 bases from J, with 9 bases in between. The CDR3 consists of 12 residues. The germline CDR1 and CDR2 sequences are MNHNS and SASEGT. In DNA, the CDR3 is TGTGCCAGCCCCGCGGCTAACACTGAAGCTTTCTTT. Translated, it gives CASPAANTEAFF.

The chain couples TRBV5-1 to TRBJ1-2, with D hard to call. Germline V lookup: CDR1 SGHRS, CDR2 YFSETQ. Trimming took off 4 bases at V and 8 bases at J, with 18 bases between the two ends. The length of the CDR3 is 14 residues. Here the CDR3 DNA reads TGCGCCAGCAGCCCTAGGACGCCGTTACAGGGCTACACCTTC. Amino acids: CASSPRTPLQGYTF.

The chain has TRBV28 and TRBJ2-5, with TRBD2 as a possible D gene (5 bases). CDR3 length: 20 residues. V lost 4 bases and J 4 bases, leaving 31 bases between the germline ends. Germline loops: CDR1 MDHEN, CDR2 SYDVKM. CDR3 sequence: CASSWAVDSSTAFGRETQYF. The CDR3 DNA sequence: TGTGCCAGCAGTTGGGCCGTGGACTCCTCAACAGCATTTGGAAGAGAGACCCAGTACTTC.

The chain employs TRBV5-4 and TRBJ2-2; D gene ambiguous. Germline CDR1 SGHNT, CDR2 YYREEE (reference sequence). This CDR3 spans 12 amino acids. Trimming removed 1 base from V and 7 bases from J, with 5 bases in between. This chain's CDR3 is CASSLSSGELFF. In DNA, the CDR3 is TGTGCCAGCAGCTTGTCCAGCGGGGAGCTGTTTTTT.

V usage is TRBV7-9 and J usage is TRBJ2-2; 16 bases align to TRBD2. J was trimmed by 1 base and V by 5 bases; bases with no gene match: 4. Germline CDR1 is SEHNR and CDR2 is FQNEAQ (reference sequence). The CDR3 loop spans 18 amino acids. In DNA, the CDR3 is TGTGCCAGCAGCACGGGACTAGCGGGGGGGCAGAACACCGGGGAGCTGTTTTTT. Its translation is CASSTGLAGGQNTGELFF.

The chain employs TRBV7-9 and TRBJ2-1; D possibly uses TRBD1 or TRBD2 (5 bases each). Looked up from germline, CDR1 is SEHNR and CDR2 is FQNEAQ (reference sequence). This CDR3 has 14 amino acids. Trimming shortened V by 8 bases and J by 8 bases, and 19 bases separated the two germline ends. The CDR3 loop is CASRGRGGFDEQFF. In nucleotides, the CDR3 is TGTGCCAGCCGGGGTCGGGGCGGTTTCGATGAGCAGTTCTTC.

The chain recombines TRBV13 with TRBJ2-5; D not resolved. The CDR3 has 13 amino acids. Trimming left V 2 bases short and J 1 base short, with 5 bases between. Germline lookup yields CDR1 PRHDT and CDR2 FYEKMQ (reference sequence). CDR3 sequence reads: CASSLHSQETQYF. The DNA of the CDR3 is TGTGCCAGCAGCTTACACAGCCAAGAGACCCAGTACTTC.

Remarks on this clone: The identical CDR3 is also encoded by other nucleotide sequences in the sample. This chain uses TRBV7-9 with TRBJ1-1; D uncertain. The germline V and J ends were trimmed by 3 bases and 4 bases, with 3 bases remaining between them. This CDR3 comprises 11 residues. The germline V gene encodes CDR1 SEHNR and CDR2 FQNEAQ (reference sequence). CDR3 loop: CASSLGTEAFF. In nucleotides, the CDR3 is TGTGCCAGCAGCTTGGGCACTGAAGCTTTCTTT.

This chain joins TRBV5-1 and TRBJ2-3; 11 bases line up with TRBD1. This CDR3 has 16 residues. CDR1 and CDR2 from the germline V gene are SGHRS and YFSETQ. V lost 0 bases and J lost 5; bases outside the gene matches: 5. CDR3 sequence: CASSLGTGGYRDTQYF. The CDR3, as DNA: TGCGCCAGCAGCTTGGGGACAGGGGGCTACAGAGATACGCAGTATTTT.

A few counts support this clone. The chain carries TRBV6-1 and TRBJ1-1; D ambiguous. Germline CDR1 is MNHNS and CDR2 is SASEGT. The V end lost 2 bases, the J end lost 3 bases, and 4 bases lay between the germline ends. CDR3 length: 12 amino acids. The CDR3 coding sequence is TGTGCCAGCAGTGAACAATACACTGAAGCTTTCTTT. It translates to CASSEQYTEAFF.

The chain couples TRBV5-5 to TRBJ1-1; no reliable D call. Deletions cut 0 bases from V and 2 bases from J, with 11 bases between. The germline V gene has CDR1 SGHKS and CDR2 YYEKEE (reference sequence). The CDR3 sequence is 15 residues long. The CDR3 DNA sequence: TGTGCCAGCAGCTTGGCCTGGGAGAGAAACACTGAAGCTTTCTTT. This sequence encodes CASSLAWERNTEAFF.

J is TRBJ1-2 and V is TRBV5-1; 7 bases agree with TRBD1. Germline V gives CDR1 SGHRS, CDR2 YFSETQ. The J segment lost 4 bases and the V segment lost 4 bases, leaving 10 bases of the junction unmatched. This CDR3 comprises 15 residues. CDR3 nucleotides: TGCGCCAGCAGCGTGGGACAGTCCCTAAGCTATGGCTACACCTTC. Encoded protein: CASSVGQSLSYGYTF. The entire variable domain, with the rest obtained from reference TRBV5-1 and TRBJ1-2, is as follows: KAGVTQTPRYLIKTRGQQVTLSCSPISGHRSVSWYQQTPGQGLQFLFEYFSETQRNKGNFPGRFSGRQFSNSRSEMNVSTLELGDSALYLCASSVGQSLSYGYTFGSGTRLTVV.

The chain links TRBV6-1 to TRBJ2-3; 9 bases map to TRBD2. Germline V gene lookup returns CDR1 MNHNS and CDR2 SASEGT. This CDR3 region has 15 residues. The ends lost 5 bases at V and 0 bases at J; junction bases unmatched: 3. The CDR3 region has the DNA TGTGCCAGCAGTTTGGGACTAGCTAGCACAGATACGCAGTATTTT. This translates into CASSLGLASTDTQYF.

This rearrangement joins TRBV10-2 to TRBJ2-1; possible D gene TRBD2, 6 bases. The CDR3 contains 14 residues. V shed 4 bases and J shed 1 base, with 8 bases lying between them. The germline V gene encodes CDR1 WSHSY and CDR2 SAAADI. The CDR3 DNA sequence: TGCGCCAGCAGTGTTGCGGGGTCCTACAATGAGCAGTTCTTC. It translates to CASSVAGSYNEQFF.

This clone showed up just once. The J gene is TRBJ2-7, the V gene TRBV27, with TRBD1 identical over 7 bases. The germline CDR1 and CDR2 sequences are MNHEY and SMNVEV (reference sequence). J was trimmed by 3 bases and V by 3 bases; bases with no gene match: 5. This CDR3 spans 14 amino acids. CDR3 DNA sequence: TGTGCCAGCAGTTTTAGGGGGCTAGGCTACGAGCAGTACTTC. As protein: CASSFRGLGYEQYF.

CDR3 loop: CSVDTGQGAATQYF. CDR3 coding DNA: TGCAGCGTTGACACGGGACAGGGGGCTGCTACGCAGTATTTT. The chain has TRBV29-1 and TRBJ2-3, with 12 bases lining up with TRBD1. The CDR3 contains 14 residues. J lost 8 bases, V lost 3 bases, and 6 bases had no gene match. CDR1 and CDR2 from the germline V gene are SQVTM and ANQGSEA.

The chain joins TRBV25-1 to TRBJ1-4; D is undetermined. Trimming cost V 4 bases and J 6 bases, with 9 bases left between them. Germline CDR1 and CDR2: MGHDK and SYGVNS. CDR3 length: 13 residues. The CDR3 region has the DNA TGTGCCAGCAGTGGATTGGGAGATGAAAAACTGTTTTTT. This sequence encodes CASSGLGDEKLFF.

The V call is TRBV18, the J call TRBJ1-4, with D hard to call. Between the trimmed V and J ends, which lost 2 bases and 4 bases, there was a span of 11 bases. Germline V gives CDR1 KGHSH, CDR2 LQKENI. This CDR3 contains 15 residues. The CDR3 DNA is TGTGCCAGCTCACCAGACCGCTACGATAATGAAAAACTGTTTTTT. Translating gives CASSPDRYDNEKLFF.